These 14 T cell receptor beta chains came from one sample sequenced in a study of T cell repertoires in cytomegalovirus infection. TCRdb redid the calling of the reads with MiXCR, one entry per CDR3 protein. The table has around 320,000 distinct CDR3 sequences, 8% to 10% seen once; the top ten hold 3.5% to 4.5%. The specimen was PBMCs. These receptors originate from a human donor in good health (CMV status not recorded). Some clones in this sample may be carry-over from other donors' samples.

This clonotype has a count of ten or more. The rearrangement joins TRBV19 to TRBJ2-1, with D possibly being TRBD1 or TRBD2 (5 bases each). With 4 bases removed from V and 8 bases from J, the gap between germline ends came to 18 bases. The CDR3 runs 15 residues. CDR1 and CDR2 from the germline V gene are LNHDA and SQIVND (reference sequence). This CDR3 reads CASSTTWDLAHEQFF. The DNA for the CDR3 is TGTGCCAGTAGTACAACTTGGGACCTGGCCCATGAGCAGTTCTTC.

The rearrangement uses TRBV7-4 and TRBJ2-7; TRBD2 aligns across 12 bases. Per germline, CDR1 SGHVT and CDR2 SQSDAQ. Trimming at V came to 8 bases and at J to 6 bases, leaving 8 bases not matched to a gene. There are 14 residues in the CDR3. The CDR3 nucleotides read TGTGCCAGCCATGCGGGACTAGCGGGTGCCGAGCAGTACTTC. It is translated as CASHAGLAGAEQYF.

This clonotype was seen a few times. The J gene is TRBJ1-5, the V gene TRBV13, with 7 bases lining up with TRBD1. The CDR3 has 17 amino acids. Trimming cost V 5 bases and J 4 bases; bases outside gene matches: 14. From germline, CDR1 is PRHDT and CDR2 FYEKMQ (reference sequence). CDR3 nucleotide sequence: TGTGCCAGCAGCCTCAAGGGGGGCAGGGGGGGGAATCAGCCCCAGCATTTT. It is translated as CASSLKGGRGGNQPQHF.

The gene calls are TRBV4-3 and TRBJ1-5; D gene uncertain. V shed 4 bases and J shed 0 bases, with 10 bases lying between them. Germline V CDR1 and CDR2: LGHNA, YSLEER. The CDR3 has 15 amino acids. The CDR3 region is CASSPAYLSNQPQHF. The CDR3 nucleotides read TGCGCCAGCAGCCCCGCGTACCTTAGCAATCAGCCCCAGCATTTT.

This sequence joins TRBV25-1 and TRBJ2-6, with D tentatively TRBD1 (6 bases). The V gene lost 1 base and the J gene lost 0 bases, with 19 bases spanning the gap. CDR1 and CDR2 from the germline V gene are MGHDK and SYGVNS. This CDR3 has 20 amino acids. CDR3 bases: TGTGCCAGCAGTGAATTAACTCAGGACAGAGCCAACTCTGGGGCCAACGTCCTGACTTTC. This encodes CASSELTQDRANSGANVLTF.

Ten or more counts support this clonotype. The rearrangement joins TRBV7-2 to TRBJ2-5; TRBD2 agrees at 9 bases. V dropped 1 base and J dropped 1; count of bases not matched to a gene: 7. The germline CDR1 and CDR2 sequences are SGHTA and FQGNSA. This CDR3 contains 17 residues. This chain's CDR3 is CASSLGWLAGSQETQYF. CDR3 DNA sequence: TGTGCCAGCAGCTTAGGTTGGCTAGCGGGGAGCCAAGAGACCCAGTACTTC. Full variable domain (rest looked up from reference TRBV7-2 and TRBJ2-5): GAGVSQSPSNKVTEKGKDVELRCDPISGHTALYWYRQSLGQGLEFLIYFQGNSAPDKSGLPSDRFSAERTGGSVSTLTIQRTQQEDSAVYLCASSLGWLAGSQETQYFGPGTRLLVL.

In this sample, this clonotype turned up many times. The rearrangement joins TRBV7-2 to TRBJ1-5, with 7 bases matching TRBD1. Trimming took 5 bases from V and 7 from J; bases not matched to a gene: 11. Germline CDR1 reads SGHTA; CDR2 reads FQGNSA. The CDR3 is made up of 15 amino acids. DNA for the CDR3: TGTGCCAGCAGCCTCCGGGCAGGGGGAGAGCAGCCCCAGCATTTT. Protein sequence: CASSLRAGGEQPQHF.

The CDR3 DNA is TGTGCCAGCAGCCCTCTTCTCGGGGGGGGGAACACTGAAGCTTTCTTT. Translation gives CASSPLLGGGNTEAFF. The rearrangement links TRBV7-9 to TRBJ1-1; possibly TRBD1 for D (5 bases). The CDR3 runs 16 residues. Germline V lookup: CDR1 SEHNR, CDR2 FQNEAQ (reference sequence). V dropped 5 bases and J dropped 1 base, with 17 bases sitting between them.

This clonotype was observed at least ten times. V is TRBV20-1 and J is TRBJ1-2; 7 positions match TRBD1. Trimming removed 3 bases from V and 6 bases from J; junction bases left unmatched: 7. Germline CDR1 is DFQATT and CDR2 is SNEGSKA (reference sequence). The CDR3 has 13 residues. The CDR3 here is CSAREQGNHGYTF. The CDR3 coding sequence is TGCAGTGCTAGGGAACAGGGGAACCATGGCTACACCTTC.

This chain connects TRBV28 to TRBJ2-1; a possible D gene is TRBD2 (6 bases). The CDR3 is 13 residues long. The V and J ends lost 7 bases and 6 bases respectively, with 13 bases between them. CDR1 is MDHEN, CDR2 SYDVKM, per germline. The CDR3 coding sequence is TGTGCCAGCACGGGGGACCTTGGCAATGAGCAGTTCTTC. Amino acid sequence: CASTGDLGNEQFF.

This clonotype has ten or more counts. V usage is TRBV7-2 and J usage is TRBJ2-7, with no clear D. Per the germline V gene, CDR1 is SGHTA and CDR2 is FQGNSA. The CDR3 runs to 14 residues. Trimming left V 3 bases short and J 7 bases short, with 16 bases between. The CDR3 DNA is TGTGCCAGCAGCTTCCGTGAACCCACCTCGGAGCAGTACTTC. Protein product: CASSFREPTSEQYF.

The sample holds a few counts of this clonotype. The V gene is TRBV6-2 or TRBV6-3, the J gene TRBJ2-1, with 7 nucleotides matching TRBD2. The V and J ends lost 6 bases and 8 bases, in that order; junction bases with no gene match: 19. The CDR3 spans 17 residues. Germline values: CDR1 MNHEY, CDR2 SVGEGT. CDR3 in amino acids: CASSPPGGGIILDEQFF. CDR3 in DNA: TGTGCCAGCAGCCCCCCGGGAGGAGGGATTATTTTGGATGAGCAGTTCTTC.

This chain links TRBV6-1 with TRBJ1-2; D may be TRBD1 (5 bases). V was pared by 10 bases and J by 7 bases, with 10 bases between. Germline CDR1 and CDR2: MNHNS and SASEGT. The CDR3 runs to 10 residues. The CDR3 sequence is CATQVLGYTF. The CDR3 region has the DNA TGTGCCACACAGGTTCTTGGCTACACCTTC.

The chain employs TRBV5-6 and TRBJ2-2; D not certain. Trimming left V 5 bases short and J 7 bases short, with 12 bases between. This CDR3 spans 13 amino acids. The germline V gene has CDR1 SGHDT and CDR2 YYEEEE. CDR3 amino acids: CASRRRAVGELFF. CDR3 DNA sequence: TGTGCCAGCAGGAGAAGGGCGGTCGGGGAGCTGTTTTTT.